This T cell receptor (beta chain) was found in a study of OX40 agonist ivuxolimab in advanced cancers. Study background: Prior checkpoint blockade (anti-PD-1, anti-PD-L1 or anti-CTLA-4) was permitted; about 40% had it.

Comments on this clone: Its cognate antigen is unknown.

The protocol was immunoSEQ multiplex PCR, while the TCRdb copy is restricted to in-frame clones and leaves out a portion. The sample carries more than 55,000 clones, more than 75% recorded once. The study, taken as a whole, reports: Expanded clones were, on average, more numerous among CD8+ T cells than CD4+. Those patients achieving a partial response at 0.1-3.0 mg/kg showed among the lowest clonal expansion. By week 6 at 0.1 to 3.0 mg/kg, blood CD4+ and CD8+ T cells had expanded clonally.

The CDR3 is made up of 12 amino acids. Trimming stripped 3 bases from V and 6 bases from J, with 8 bases between. Germline V gene lookup returns CDR1 SNHLY and CDR2 FYNNEI. The chain is built from TRBV2 and TRBJ1-2, with D perhaps matching TRBD1 (5 bases). This TCR derives from an adult with an advanced solid tumor such as melanoma, head and neck, liver or kidney cancer. This material consisted of CD4+ or CD8+ T cells sorted from blood, taken in a trial of the OX40 agonist ivuxolimab. The CDR3 reads CASSDLGDGYTF. In nucleotides, the CDR3 is TGTGCCAGCAGTGACCTAGGGGATGGCTACACCTTC.